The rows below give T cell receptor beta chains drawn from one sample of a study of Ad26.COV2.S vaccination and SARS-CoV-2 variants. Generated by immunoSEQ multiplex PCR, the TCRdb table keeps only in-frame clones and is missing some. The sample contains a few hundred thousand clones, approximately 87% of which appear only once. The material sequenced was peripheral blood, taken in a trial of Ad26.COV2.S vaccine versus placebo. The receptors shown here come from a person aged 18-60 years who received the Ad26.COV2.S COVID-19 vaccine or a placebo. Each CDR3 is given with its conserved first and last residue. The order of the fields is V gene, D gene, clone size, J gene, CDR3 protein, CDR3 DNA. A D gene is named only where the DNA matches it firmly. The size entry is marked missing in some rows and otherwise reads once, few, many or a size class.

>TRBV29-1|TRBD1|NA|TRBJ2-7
CSVMGQGDEQYF
TGCAGCGTTATGGGACAGGGGGACGAGCAGTACTTC
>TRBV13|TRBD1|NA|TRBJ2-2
CASSLERGLYLNTGELFF
TGTGCCAGCAGCTTAGAGAGGGGGCTCTACTTGAACACCGGGGAGCTGTTTTTT
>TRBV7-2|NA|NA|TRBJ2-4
CASSLGTNGQYF
TGTGCCAGCAGCTTAGGGACGAATGGTCAGTACTTC
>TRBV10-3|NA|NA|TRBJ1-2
CATGDKAGRYGYTF
TGTGCCACGGGGGACAAGGCCGGTCGGTATGGCTACACCTTC
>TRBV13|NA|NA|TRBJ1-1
CASSQQGWDTEAFF
TGTGCCAGCAGCCAACAGGGATGGGACACTGAAGCTTTCTTT
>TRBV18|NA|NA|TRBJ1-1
CASLLTGVDTEAFF
TGTGCCAGCTTACTGACAGGTGTGGACACTGAAGCTTTCTTT
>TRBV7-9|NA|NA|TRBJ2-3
CASSLRDSFTDTQYF
TGTGCCAGCAGCTTGCGGGACAGCTTCACAGATACGCAGTATTTT
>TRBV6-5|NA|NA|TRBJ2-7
CASSRGDSYEQYF
TGTGCCAGCAGTCGCGGGGACAGCTACGAGCAGTACTTC
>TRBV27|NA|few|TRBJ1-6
CASSGLETNSPLHF
TGTGCCAGCAGTGGATTGGAGACTAATTCACCCCTCCACTTT
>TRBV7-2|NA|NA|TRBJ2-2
CASSLLTYTGELFF
TGTGCCAGCAGCTTGTTAACTTACACCGGGGAGCTGTTTTTT
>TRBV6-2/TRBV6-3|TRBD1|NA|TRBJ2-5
CASSTGTGQETQYF
TGTGCCAGCAGCACCGGGACAGGACAAGAGACCCAGTACTTC
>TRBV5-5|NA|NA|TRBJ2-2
CASSFKGGIDTGELFF
TGTGCCAGCAGCTTTAAAGGGGGAATTGATACCGGGGAGCTGTTTTTT
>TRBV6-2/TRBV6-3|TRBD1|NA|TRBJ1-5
CASSYGGQAVPQHF
TGTGCCAGCAGTTACGGGGGACAGGCGGTGCCCCAGCATTTT
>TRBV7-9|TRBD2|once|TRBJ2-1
CASSSLAGRAFENEQFF
TGTGCCAGCAGCTCCCTAGCCGGGAGGGCCTTCGAGAATGAGCAGTTCTTC
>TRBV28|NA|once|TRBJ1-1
CASSLNRWGMNTEAFF
TGTGCCAGCAGTTTAAATAGGTGGGGAATGAACACTGAAGCTTTCTTT
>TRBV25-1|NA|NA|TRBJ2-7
CASSDITGDEQYF
TGTGCCAGCAGTGACATCACGGGGGACGAGCAGTACTTC